This TCR beta chain is from a study of regulatory T cells in long-lasting Graves disease. For TCR beta, libraries came from iRepertoire HTBI primers and Arm-PCR of CDR3 regions. TCRdb analysed the multiplex PCR reads with MiXCR anew, one entry per CDR3 protein. The sample yields 500,000 to 800,000 distinct CDR3 sequences, around 30% seen once. General study results and limits: Public clonotype sharing was higher in persistent than newly diagnosed patients. Investigators studied peripheral blood only, not thyroid tissue.

Time point specified: persistent/refractory GD, antithyroid drugs over 5 years with positive TRAb. Extracted PBMC RNA gave rise to the TCR library. With 6 bases removed from V and 4 bases from J, the gap between germline ends came to 10 bases. The germline gives CDR1 SNHLY, CDR2 FYNNEI. This CDR3 region has 13 residues. This clonotype was seen a handful of times. Its antigen is currently unknown. V gene TRBV2 combines with J gene TRBJ1-3; D unclear. Sample: peripheral blood mononuclear cells (PBMCs), taken when the disease was refractory, from a patient treated with antithyroid drugs. This clonotype was sampled from a female donor with Graves disease. CDR3 bases: TGTGCCAGCAGCTCGGGCCGCGGAAACACCATATATTTT. The encoded protein is CASSSGRGNTIYF.